This entry lists 9 T cell receptor beta chains sequenced from one sample in a study of Ad26.COV2.S vaccination and SARS-CoV-2 variants. TCRdb keeps only in-frame clones here, not all; method: immunoSEQ multiplex PCR. Among about 480,000 clones listed, around nine tenths were seen once. Regarding treatment: 19 received Ad26.COV2.S at low or high dose, single or two shots; about five received placebo; per-sample allocation not given. Specimen acquisition occurred on day 63 following the initial vaccine or placebo injection. Sequencing used peripheral blood, obtained in a trial of Ad26.COV2.S vaccine versus placebo. The source of these receptors is a person between 18 and 65 years old who received the Ad26.COV2.S COVID-19 vaccine or a placebo.

V usage is TRBV4-3 and J usage is TRBJ2-5; D is undetermined. V lost 0 bases and J lost 3, with 14 bases in between. This CDR3 has 16 amino acids. From germline, CDR1 is LGHNA and CDR2 YSLEER. Written as DNA, the CDR3 is TGCGCCAGCAGCCAAGATGCCCCGGGTGCGGAAGAGACCCAGTACTTC. Its protein product is CASSQDAPGAEETQYF.

The chain combines TRBV19 with TRBJ2-2, with D unresolved. Germline lookup yields CDR1 LNHDA and CDR2 SQIVND (reference sequence). V shed 5 bases and J shed 0 bases, with 19 bases lying between them. CDR3 size: 18 residues. The CDR3 region is CASSLRFIRLTNTGELFF. The CDR3 DNA reads as TGTGCCAGTAGTCTCCGGTTCATCCGCCTTACGAACACCGGGGAGCTGTTTTTT. The full variable domain, completed using reference TRBV19 and TRBJ2-2, is DGGITQSPKYLFRKEGQNVTLSCEQNLNHDAMYWYRQDPGQGLRLIYYSQIVNDFQKGDIAEGYSVSREKKESFPLTVTSAQKNPTAFYLCASSLRFIRLTNTGELFFGEGSRLTVL.

The table lists this clone with a few counts. This sequence joins TRBV5-6 and TRBJ1-2, with 9 positions matching TRBD1. The CDR3 consists of 15 residues. Per the germline V gene, CDR1 is SGHDT and CDR2 is YYEEEE. The V segment lost 0 bases and the J segment 8 bases; nucleotides outside the gene matches: 8. CDR3 sequence reads: CASSLARQGGEGYTF. For the CDR3, the DNA is TGTGCCAGCAGCTTGGCTCGACAGGGGGGAGAAGGCTACACCTTC.

The genes are TRBV2 and TRBJ1-1; D might be TRBD1 (6 bases). Germline V gives CDR1 SNHLY, CDR2 FYNNEI. The V end lost 4 bases, the J end lost 4 bases, and 16 bases lay between the germline ends. The CDR3 spans 15 residues. CDR3 sequence (DNA): TGTGCCAGCAGTGGGGGGCCGCCGGGGGTCACTGAAGCTTTCTTT. Translation gives CASSGGPPGVTEAFF.

The chain links TRBV7-2 to TRBJ1-4; D gene ambiguous. CDR1 is SGHTA and CDR2 is FQGNSA in the germline V gene. The length of the CDR3 is 13 residues. Between the trimmed V and J ends, which lost 2 bases and 8 bases, there was a span of 9 bases. CDR3 DNA sequence: TGTGCCAGCAGCTTAAGGCAAAGCGAAAAACTGTTTTTT. Amino acid sequence: CASSLRQSEKLFF.

The chain joins TRBV25-1 to TRBJ2-5; the D is unclear. There are 13 residues in the CDR3. The ends were cut back, 4 bases at V and 1 base at J, with 7 bases in the middle. The germline CDR1 and CDR2 sequences are MGHDK and SYGVNS. The CDR3 sequence: CASSVPGQETQYF. The CDR3 coding sequence is TGTGCCAGCAGTGTTCCCGGCCAAGAGACCCAGTACTTC.

This chain joins TRBV19 and TRBJ2-5, with 8 positions matching TRBD1. This CDR3 has 16 amino acids. Germline V gene data show CDR1 as LNHDA and CDR2 as SQIVND (reference sequence). After removal of 3 bases from V and 1 base from J, the junction contained 7 bases not matched to a gene. CDR3 in amino acids: CASSIRTGLVQETQYF. In DNA, the CDR3 is TGTGCCAGTAGTATCCGGACAGGGTTGGTCCAAGAGACCCAGTACTTC.

The chain couples TRBV9 to TRBJ2-1, with 9 bases aligning to TRBD1. V lost 7 bases, J lost 9 bases, and 11 bases stayed unmatched. Germline V gene sequence: CDR1 SGDLS, CDR2 YYNGEE. The CDR3 runs 14 residues. The CDR3 region has the DNA TGTGCCAGCTCCGGACAGGGGTTAGGGGTTGAGCAGTTCTTC. Protein sequence: CASSGQGLGVEQFF. Looking up the rest from reference TRBV9 and TRBJ2-1 gives the full variable domain: DSGVTQTPKHLITATGQRVTLRCSPRSGDLSVYWYQQSLDQGLQFLIQYYNGEERAKGNILERFSAQQFPDLHSELNLSSLELGDSALYFCASSGQGLGVEQFFGPGTRLTVL.

This chain connects TRBV29-1 to TRBJ2-7; the match to TRBD1 covers 9 bases. Trimming cost V 5 bases and J 5 bases; bases outside gene matches: 10. Per germline, CDR1 SQVTM and CDR2 ANQGSEA. The CDR3 is 14 residues long. The CDR3 bases are TGCAGCGTTCGGGACAGGGCTTCTTCCCACGAGCAGTACTTC. Protein: CSVRDRASSHEQYF.